Listed here is a single TCR beta chain. Germline trimming cut 3 bases from V and 3 bases from J; bases unmatched to any gene: 5. Looked up from germline, CDR1 is MDHEN and CDR2 is SYDVKM. The CDR3 extends over 14 amino acids. The data stem from a study of blood T cell repertoires in COVID-19. Study in general: COVID-19 samples, acute and convalescent, were from the United States, Italy and Spain.

Patients of the Seattle cohort, enrolled during active infection, were followed longitudinally. Clones were sequenced by immunoSEQ multiplex PCR, and TCRdb holds only the in-frame ones, with some missing. There are tens of thousands of clones in the sample; 83% occur only once, and approximately 7% lies in the top ten. The gene calls are TRBV28 and TRBJ2-7; 7 bases are shared with TRBD1. This TCR came from a young man with COVID-19, enrolled during active disease. The specimen was peripheral blood. CDR3: CASSLTGFDYEQYF. CDR3 bases: TGTGCCAGCAGTTTGACAGGGTTTGACTACGAGCAGTACTTC.